A single sample is the source of the 12 T cell receptor beta chains below, sequenced in a study of blood T cell repertoires in COVID-19. Some clones are missing from TCRdb's copy, which holds only in-frame ones; the method was immunoSEQ multiplex PCR. The data show some 80,000 clones, with 90% seen just once and 15% to 20% held by the top ten. Sequencing was performed on peripheral blood. Source of these receptors: a woman older than 75 with active or convalescent COVID-19.

This sequence joins TRBV7-6 and TRBJ1-1; D unresolved. The CDR3 is 16 amino acids. Per germline, CDR1 SGHVS and CDR2 FNYEAQ. Trimming pared 3 bases from V and 1 base from J, leaving 15 bases between. CDR3 in DNA: TGTGCCAGCAGCTTCGCACCCGGGAGGACGAACACTGAAGCTTTCTTT. Protein: CASSFAPGRTNTEAFF.

The V call is TRBV5-4, the J call TRBJ2-1; maybe TRBD1 (5 bases). The V end lost 5 bases, the J end lost 8 bases, and 17 bases lay between the germline ends. The germline CDR1 and CDR2 sequences are SGHNT and YYREEE (reference sequence). The CDR3 spans 14 residues. The chain's CDR3 is CASSYGDRPHEQFF. In DNA, the CDR3 is TGTGCCAGCAGTTACGGAGACAGACCTCATGAGCAGTTCTTC.

This rearrangement joins TRBV7-9 to TRBJ1-6, with D maybe TRBD1 (5 bases). Germline assignment: CDR1 SEHNR and CDR2 FQNEAQ (reference sequence). The V end lost 1 base, the J end lost 11 bases, and 12 bases lay between the germline ends. This CDR3 is 14 amino acids long. The CDR3 DNA reads TGTGCCAGCAGCTTAGTGGGGGACTTAACACCCCTCCACTTT. It yields the protein CASSLVGDLTPLHF.

This clone has only one observation. V is TRBV20-1 and J is TRBJ1-2; 8 positions match TRBD1. The CDR3 length is 13 residues. The germline CDR1 and CDR2 sequences are DFQATT and SNEGSKA (reference sequence). The ends lost 3 bases at V and 1 base at J; junction bases unmatched: 1. CDR3 coding DNA: TGCAGTGCTAGTGGACAGGGTAACTATGGCTACACCTTC. It is translated as CSASGQGNYGYTF.

This chain links TRBV9 with TRBJ1-1; 7 positions agree with TRBD1. V gave up 0 bases and J gave up 1 base; unmatched junction bases: 9. This CDR3 contains 17 residues. The V gene's germline CDR1 is SGDLS and CDR2 YYNGEE. The CDR3 nucleotides read TGTGCCAGCAGCGTAGTGGGGACAGTCTTGCCGAACACTGAAGCTTTCTTT. Translating it yields CASSVVGTVLPNTEAFF.

V is TRBV7-2 and J is TRBJ1-3, with D perhaps matching TRBD1 (5 bases). The CDR3 spans 15 residues. The germline gives CDR1 SGHTA, CDR2 FQGNSA. Trimming left V 5 bases short and J 0 bases short, with 11 bases between. CDR3 DNA: TGTGCCAGCAGCGTCGACAGTAGCTCTGGAAACACCATATATTTT. Encoded protein: CASSVDSSSGNTIYF.

V gene TRBV7-2 combines with J gene TRBJ2-7, with TRBD2 as a possible D gene (6 bases). Per germline, CDR1 SGHTA and CDR2 FQGNSA. The V end lost 1 base, the J end lost 9 bases, and 13 bases lay between the germline ends. The CDR3 is 13 amino acids. Written as DNA, the CDR3 is TGTGCCAGCAGCTTAGTGGAGGGCGCTGTGCAGTACTTC. This sequence encodes CASSLVEGAVQYF.

Concerning this clone itself: Germline and junction disagree at one end, which may indicate a read error. The rearrangement uses TRBV2 and TRBJ2-1, with D perhaps assigned TRBD1 or TRBD2 (5 bases each). Germline V CDR1 and CDR2: SNHLY, FYNNEI. This CDR3 is built from 13 residues. CDR3 in amino acids: CASREGENNEQFF. As DNA, the CDR3 is TGTGCCAGCAGGGAAGGGGAGAACAATGAGCAGTTCTTC. Supplemented by reference TRBV2 and TRBJ2-1, the full variable domain reads EPEVTQTPSHQVTQMGQEVILRCVPISNHLYFYWYRQILGQKVEFLVSFYNNEISEKSEIFDDQFSVERPDGSNFTLKIRSTKLEDSAMYFCASREGENNEQFFGPGTRLTVL.

The V call is TRBV5-8, the J call TRBJ1-4, with TRBD1 matching 8 bases. The CDR3 is 14 amino acids. The germline V gene has CDR1 SGHTS and CDR2 YDEGEE. J lost 7 bases, V lost 3 bases, and 5 bases had no gene match. DNA for the CDR3: TGTGCCAGCAGCTATCAGGGGGCAGGTGAAAAACTGTTTTTT. Amino acid sequence: CASSYQGAGEKLFF.

This clone has just one count. The chain has TRBV3-1 (or the pseudogene TRBV3-2) and TRBJ2-7; 7 bases are a match to TRBD1. CDR3 size: 14 residues. Germline V lookup: CDR1 LGHDT, CDR2 YNNKEL (reference sequence). The J segment lost 0 bases and the V segment lost 4 bases, leaving 3 bases of the junction unmatched. CDR3 sequence (DNA): TGTGCCAGCAGCCGCCGGGACAGCTCCTACGAGCAGTACTTC. This codes for CASSRRDSSYEQYF.

This chain links TRBV9 with TRBJ2-7, with D hard to call. Germline-derived CDR1 and CDR2 are SGDLS and YYNGEE. Trimming removed 0 bases from V and 1 base from J, with 8 bases in between. The CDR3 consists of 14 residues. CDR3 in DNA: TGTGCCAGCAGCGTAGTGGCCGAATCCTACGAGCAGTACTTC. This codes for CASSVVAESYEQYF.

The chain joins TRBV5-1 to TRBJ2-1, with a weak D call TRBD2 (5 bases). V shed 5 bases and J shed 1 base, with 19 bases lying between them. The germline CDR1 and CDR2 sequences are SGHRS and YFSETQ. This CDR3 comprises 17 residues. The chain's CDR3 is CASSHDPSTGSYNEQFF. Here the CDR3 DNA reads TGCGCCAGCAGTCATGACCCCAGCACGGGGTCCTACAATGAGCAGTTCTTC.